Presented here are 10 T cell receptor beta chains from one specimen sequenced in a study of T cells after posttransplantation cyclophosphamide. The naive gate required viable CD3+CD4+ or CD3+CD8+ cells with CCR7+CD45RA+CD45RO-CD95-CD27+CD28+ phenotype. The table came from immunoSEQ multiplex PCR; TCRdb's copy has only in-frame clones and leaves some out. Among about 20,000 clones, less than 99% were seen once, and the ten largest hold 0.15% to 0.2%. Input material: naive CD4+ T cells sorted from PBMCs. These receptors all stem from a man in his forties in good health, CMV-negative, and a related stem cell transplant donor.

The chain couples TRBV6-5 to TRBJ1-4; D remains unclear. Germline V gives CDR1 MNHEY, CDR2 SVGAGI. Trimming pared 7 bases from V and 3 bases from J, leaving 6 bases between. The CDR3 is 12 amino acids. Written as DNA, the CDR3 is TGTGCCAGCATTGGGCCTAATGAAAAACTGTTTTTT. It encodes CASIGPNEKLFF.

The CDR3 sequence is CASGSIQGPYGYTF. The CDR3 DNA reads as TGTGCTAGTGGTTCCATTCAGGGTCCATATGGCTACACCTTC. The genes are TRBV12-5 and TRBJ1-2; D may be TRBD1 (5 bases). Germline CDR1 and CDR2: LGHNT and FRNRAP. The CDR3 loop spans 14 amino acids. Trimming cost V 4 bases and J 5 bases, with 14 bases left between them.

The chain couples TRBV19 to TRBJ2-3; 9 bases map to TRBD2. J lost 4 bases, V lost 1 base, and 6 bases had no gene match. The CDR3 consists of 16 residues. Germline values: CDR1 LNHDA, CDR2 SQIVND (reference sequence). The CDR3 is CASSIGASGMSDTQYF. The CDR3 bases are TGTGCCAGTAGTATAGGAGCTAGCGGGATGTCAGATACGCAGTATTTT.

The chain links TRBV28 to TRBJ2-7; 13 nucleotides match TRBD2. V was clipped by 6 bases and J by 0 bases; unmatched bases: 5. Germline assignment: CDR1 MDHEN and CDR2 SYDVKM. The CDR3 contains 16 residues. CDR3 sequence (DNA): TGTGCCAGCAGACCCGGACTAGCGGGGGACTCCTACGAGCAGTACTTC. Its translation is CASRPGLAGDSYEQYF.

The V and J genes are TRBV29-1 and TRBJ2-5; 7 nucleotides line up with TRBD2. Germline V gene lookup returns CDR1 SQVTM and CDR2 ANQGSEA. The CDR3 totals 15 residues. After removal of 7 bases from V and 3 bases from J, the junction contained 14 bases not matched to a gene. CDR3 sequence (DNA): TGCAGCGGATCGGGAGGCACAAGTTTAGAAGAGACCCAGTACTTC. Its translation is CSGSGGTSLEETQYF. Full variable domain (outside the CDR3, taken from reference TRBV29-1 and TRBJ2-5): SAVISQKPSRDICQRGTSLTIQCQVDSQVTMMFWYRQQPGQSLTLIATANQGSEATYESGFVIDKFPISRPNLTFSTLTVSNMSPEDSSIYLCSGSGGTSLEETQYFGPGTRLLVL.

V is TRBV28 and J is TRBJ1-5; possibly TRBD1 for D (6 bases). The CDR3 extends over 15 amino acids. Trimming took 3 bases from V and 10 from J, leaving 19 bases between them. In germline, CDR1 is MDHEN, CDR2 SYDVKM. CDR3: CASSFGRGGNPPQHF. The CDR3 DNA reads as TGTGCCAGCAGTTTCGGGAGGGGGGGTAATCCTCCCCAGCATTTT.

The chain has TRBV28 and TRBJ1-1, with 7 bases aligning to TRBD1. V was pared by 5 bases and J by 5 bases, with 8 bases of the junction left unmatched. This CDR3 is built from 14 residues. From germline, CDR1 is MDHEN and CDR2 SYDVKM. In nucleotides, the CDR3 is TGTGCCAGCAGTCAACGACAGGGAAGGACTGAAGCTTTCTTT. Translating it yields CASSQRQGRTEAFF.

The rearrangement links TRBV5-1 to TRBJ1-1; D call uncertain. The CDR3 runs to 12 residues. With 0 bases removed from V and 11 bases from J, the gap between germline ends came to 11 bases. Germline CDR1 SGHRS, CDR2 YFSETQ. For the CDR3, the DNA is TGCGCCAGCAGCTTGGGTTCAGGCGAGGCTTTCTTT. Its translation: CASSLGSGEAFF.

The J gene is TRBJ2-7, the V gene TRBV29-1; D ambiguous. V gave up 4 bases and J gave up 6 bases, with 10 bases separating them. Germline V gene lookup returns CDR1 SQVTM and CDR2 ANQGSEA. This CDR3 spans 11 amino acids. Here the CDR3 DNA reads TGCAGCGTTGTTGAGCGTCTCGAGCAGTACTTC. It translates to CSVVERLEQYF.

This chain joins TRBV27 and TRBJ1-4; 7 bases line up with TRBD1. V lost 3 bases and J lost 0; bases outside the gene matches: 4. Per germline, CDR1 MNHEY and CDR2 SMNVEV (reference sequence). This CDR3 contains 16 residues. The CDR3 DNA reads as TGTGCCAGCAGTTTCGACAGGGCCGCAACTAATGAAAAACTGTTTTTT. It translates to CASSFDRAATNEKLFF.